This entry lists 5 T cell receptor beta chains sequenced from one sample in a study of graft-versus-host responses after intestinal transplantation. The assay was immunoSEQ multiplex PCR, and TCRdb's table has in-frame clones only and misses some. The repertoire holds roughly 16,000 clones, approximately 83% seen once, with about 4% in the top ten. To release intraepithelial and lamina propria lymphocytes, the graft tissue was processed. The specimen comprised ileum tissue, sampled about 19 months after intestinal transplantation. These receptors all come from a human patient who received an intestinal transplant, so some T cells may come from the graft donor.

The chain is built from TRBV19 and TRBJ1-2, with a weak D call TRBD1 (5 bases). The CDR3 sequence is 14 residues long. V was trimmed by 0 bases and J by 4 bases, leaving 9 bases between them. Germline V CDR1 and CDR2: LNHDA, SQIVND (reference sequence). The CDR3 DNA follows: TGTGCCAGTAGTATAGACAGGGTCCGCTATGGCTACACCTTC. This encodes CASSIDRVRYGYTF. Together with reference TRBV19 and TRBJ1-2, the CDR3 gives the full variable domain: DGGITQSPKYLFRKEGQNVTLSCEQNLNHDAMYWYRQDPGQGLRLIYYSQIVNDFQKGDIAEGYSVSREKKESFPLTVTSAQKNPTAFYLCASSIDRVRYGYTFGSGTRLTVV.

Only one count was recorded for this clone. The V and J genes are TRBV5-1 and TRBJ1-2; 11 bases match TRBD1. J was trimmed by 4 bases and V by 4 bases; bases with no gene match: 6. This CDR3 region has 15 residues. Germline CDR1 is SGHRS and CDR2 is YFSETQ. The CDR3 region is CASSAVGTGGYGYTF. In DNA, the CDR3 is TGCGCCAGCAGCGCAGTCGGGACAGGGGGCTATGGCTACACCTTC. Full variable domain (remainder filled in from reference TRBV5-1 and TRBJ1-2): KAGVTQTPRYLIKTRGQQVTLSCSPISGHRSVSWYQQTPGQGLQFLFEYFSETQRNKGNFPGRFSGRQFSNSRSEMNVSTLELGDSALYLCASSAVGTGGYGYTFGSGTRLTVV.

The chain couples TRBV5-1 to TRBJ2-1; a possible D gene is TRBD1 (5 bases). V lost 5 bases and J 3 bases, leaving 21 bases between the germline ends. The CDR3 totals 17 residues. Germline loops: CDR1 SGHRS, CDR2 YFSETQ. The CDR3 here is CASRIDSELNYYNEQFF. As DNA, the CDR3 is TGCGCCAGCAGAATTGACAGCGAGCTAAATTACTACAATGAGCAGTTCTTC.

The genes are TRBV6-6 and TRBJ2-1, with a weak D call TRBD1 (6 bases). Trimming shortened V by 4 bases and J by 6 bases, and 10 bases separated the two germline ends. CDR1 and CDR2 from the germline V gene are MNHNY and SVGAGI (reference sequence). CDR3 length: 13 residues. Here the CDR3 DNA reads TGTGCCAGCAGTTCCAGACAGGTCAATGAGCAGTTCTTC. Translated: CASSSRQVNEQFF.

The chain has TRBV6-6 and TRBJ1-5, with 10 bases lining up with TRBD1. After removal of 6 bases from V and 7 bases from J, the junction contained 9 bases not matched to a gene. Germline V gene lookup returns CDR1 MNHNY and CDR2 SVGAGI (reference sequence). The CDR3 is 15 amino acids. The CDR3 nucleotides are TGTGCCAGCAGCAATCAGGGACAGGGGAGCCAGCCCCAGCATTTT. Translated: CASSNQGQGSQPQHF.